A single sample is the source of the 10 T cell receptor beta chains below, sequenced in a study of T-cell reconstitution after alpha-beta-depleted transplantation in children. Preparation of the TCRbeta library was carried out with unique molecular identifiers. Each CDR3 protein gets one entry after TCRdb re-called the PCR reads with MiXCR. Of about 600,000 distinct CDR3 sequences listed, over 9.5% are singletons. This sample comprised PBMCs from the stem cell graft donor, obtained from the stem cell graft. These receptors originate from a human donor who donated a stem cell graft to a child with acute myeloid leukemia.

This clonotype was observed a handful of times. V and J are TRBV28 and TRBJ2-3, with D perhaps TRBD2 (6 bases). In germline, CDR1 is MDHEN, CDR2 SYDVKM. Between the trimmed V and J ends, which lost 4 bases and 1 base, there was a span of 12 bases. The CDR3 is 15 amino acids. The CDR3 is CASSWPSSGTDTQYF. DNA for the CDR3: TGTGCCAGCAGTTGGCCCTCTAGCGGCACAGATACGCAGTATTTT. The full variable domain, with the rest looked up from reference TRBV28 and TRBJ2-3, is DVKVTQSSRYLVKRTGEKVFLECVQDMDHENMFWYRQDPGLGLRLIYFSYDVKMKEKGDIPEGYSVSREKKERFSLILESASTNQTSMYLCASSWPSSGTDTQYFGPGTRLTVL.

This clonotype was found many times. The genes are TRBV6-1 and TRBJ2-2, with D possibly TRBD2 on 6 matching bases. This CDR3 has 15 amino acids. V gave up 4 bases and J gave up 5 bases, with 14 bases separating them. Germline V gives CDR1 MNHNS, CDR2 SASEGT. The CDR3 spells CASSGPTRRTGELFF. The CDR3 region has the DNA TGTGCCAGCAGTGGTCCGACTAGACGTACCGGGGAGCTGTTTTTT.

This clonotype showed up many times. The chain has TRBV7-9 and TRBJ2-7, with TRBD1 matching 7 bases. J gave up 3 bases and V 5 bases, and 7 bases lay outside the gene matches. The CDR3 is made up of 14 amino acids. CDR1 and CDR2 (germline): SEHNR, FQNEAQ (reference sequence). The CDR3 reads CASSPLHRGYEQYF. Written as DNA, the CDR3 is TGTGCCAGCAGCCCTCTACACAGGGGCTACGAGCAGTACTTC.

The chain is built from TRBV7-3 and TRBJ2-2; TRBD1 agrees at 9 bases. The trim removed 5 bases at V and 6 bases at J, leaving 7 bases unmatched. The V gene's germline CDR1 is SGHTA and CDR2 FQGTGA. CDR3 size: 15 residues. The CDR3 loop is CASSPGTGYPGELFF. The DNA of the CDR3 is TGTGCCAGCAGCCCCGGGACAGGGTATCCCGGGGAGCTGTTTTTT.

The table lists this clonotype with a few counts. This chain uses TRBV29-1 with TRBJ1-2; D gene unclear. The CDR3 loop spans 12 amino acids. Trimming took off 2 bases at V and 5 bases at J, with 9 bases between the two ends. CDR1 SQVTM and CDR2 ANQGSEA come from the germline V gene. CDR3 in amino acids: CSVESSLYGYTF. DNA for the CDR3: TGCAGCGTTGAATCCAGCCTTTATGGCTACACCTTC. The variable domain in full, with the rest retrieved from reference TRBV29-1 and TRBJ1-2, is SAVISQKPSRDICQRGTSLTIQCQVDSQVTMMFWYRQQPGQSLTLIATANQGSEATYESGFVIDKFPISRPNLTFSTLTVSNMSPEDSSIYLCSVESSLYGYTFGSGTRLTVV.

CDR3 loop: CSVQPGQGVFETQYF. The CDR3 nucleotides are TGCAGCGTGCAGCCAGGACAGGGAGTATTCGAGACCCAGTACTTC. The chain joins TRBV29-1 to TRBJ2-5; 8 bases are shared with TRBD1. J gave up 5 bases and V 6 bases, and 14 bases lay outside the gene matches. The germline V gene has CDR1 SQVTM and CDR2 ANQGSEA. The CDR3 runs 15 residues. Variable domain in full (rest from reference TRBV29-1 and TRBJ2-5): SAVISQKPSRDICQRGTSLTIQCQVDSQVTMMFWYRQQPGQSLTLIATANQGSEATYESGFVIDKFPISRPNLTFSTLTVSNMSPEDSSIYLCSVQPGQGVFETQYFGPGTRLLVL.

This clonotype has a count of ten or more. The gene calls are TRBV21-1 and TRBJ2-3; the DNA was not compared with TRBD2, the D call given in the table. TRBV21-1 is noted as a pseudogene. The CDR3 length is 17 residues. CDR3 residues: CASTPSLREGLTDTQYF. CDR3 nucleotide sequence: TGTGCCAGCACCCCCTCCTTGCGGGAGGGCCTCACAGATACGCAGTATTTT.

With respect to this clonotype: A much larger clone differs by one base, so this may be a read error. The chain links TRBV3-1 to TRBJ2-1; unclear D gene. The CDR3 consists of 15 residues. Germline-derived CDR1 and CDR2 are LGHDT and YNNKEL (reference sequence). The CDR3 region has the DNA TGTGCCACCAGCCAAGCCCTGTTCCCTTTAGATGAGCAGTTCTTC. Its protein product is CATSQALFPLDEQFF.

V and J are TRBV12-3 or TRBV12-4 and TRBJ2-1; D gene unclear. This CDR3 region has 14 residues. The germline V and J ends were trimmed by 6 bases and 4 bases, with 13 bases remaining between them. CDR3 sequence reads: CASRPGMGYNEQFF. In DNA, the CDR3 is TGTGCCAGCAGGCCTGGGATGGGTTACAATGAGCAGTTCTTC.

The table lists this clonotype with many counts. The CDR3 reads CASSLSQPTEAFF. CDR3 DNA sequence: TGTGCCAGCAGTTTGTCACAGCCCACTGAAGCTTTCTTT. The genes are TRBV12-3 or TRBV12-4 and TRBJ1-1; no firm D call. The germline V and J ends were trimmed by 3 bases and 4 bases, with 9 bases remaining between them. The CDR3 contains 13 residues.